The 3 T cell receptor beta chains given below trace back to one sample, sequenced in a study of blood T cell repertoires in COVID-19. Repertoires were generated with immunoSEQ multiplex PCR, while TCRdb's copy carries only in-frame clones and drops some. Seen here are under 200,000 clones, 77% observed once, and the top ten hold 2.8%. Sequencing input: peripheral blood. All receptors derive from a man between 70 and 80 years old with acute or convalescent COVID-19.

This clone came up a few times. This sequence joins TRBV28 and TRBJ1-5; D not resolved. This CDR3 has 13 residues. Per germline, CDR1 MDHEN and CDR2 SYDVKM. V shed 1 base and J shed 11 bases, with 12 bases lying between them. The chain's CDR3 is CASSLLTPEAQHF. CDR3 in DNA: TGTGCCAGCAGTTTATTAACCCCGGAGGCCCAGCATTTT.

The CDR3 here is CASSPQGRAYEQYF. Here the CDR3 DNA reads TGTGCCAGCAGTCCACAGGGTAGGGCTTACGAGCAGTACTTC. This chain links TRBV6-5 with TRBJ2-7; TRBD1 might be the D (6 bases). V was pared by 5 bases and J by 4 bases, with 15 bases between. There are 14 residues in the CDR3. CDR1 is MNHEY and CDR2 is SVGAGI in the germline V gene.

The chain carries TRBV24-1 and TRBJ1-5; D is possibly TRBD1 (5 bases). The CDR3 runs to 19 residues. Germline loops: CDR1 KGHDR, CDR2 SFDVKD. Trimming cost V 5 bases and J 4 bases, with 26 bases left between them. This CDR3 reads CATSGSLLPGLVLNQPQHF. For the CDR3, the DNA is TGTGCCACCAGTGGTTCCCTTTTACCGGGACTTGTATTGAATCAGCCCCAGCATTTT.